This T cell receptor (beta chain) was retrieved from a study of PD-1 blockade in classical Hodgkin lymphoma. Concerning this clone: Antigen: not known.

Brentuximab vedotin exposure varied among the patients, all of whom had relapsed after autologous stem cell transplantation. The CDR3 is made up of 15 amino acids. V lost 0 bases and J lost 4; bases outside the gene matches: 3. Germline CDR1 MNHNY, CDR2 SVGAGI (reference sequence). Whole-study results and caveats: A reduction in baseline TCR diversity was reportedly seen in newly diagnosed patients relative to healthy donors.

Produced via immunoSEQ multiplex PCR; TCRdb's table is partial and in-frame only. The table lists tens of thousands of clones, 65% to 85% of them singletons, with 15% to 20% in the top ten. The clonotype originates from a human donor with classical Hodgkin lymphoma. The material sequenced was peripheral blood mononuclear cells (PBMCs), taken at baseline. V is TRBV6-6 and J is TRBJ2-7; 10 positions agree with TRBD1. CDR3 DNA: TGTGCCAGCAGTTACTCGGGACAGGGGACTTACGAGCAGTACTTC. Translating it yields CASSYSGQGTYEQYF.